The sequence of this TCR beta chain was determined in a study of cytomegalovirus exposure and HLA in healthy donors. General observations from the study: In an earlier analysis, about 87% or about 30%: the productive usage of most TCR beta V segments. An analysis was carried out later, and it reportedly showed fewer N-insertions in an Asian-associated ancestry cluster than the roughly 700-donor mean. Listed as cytomegalovirus-associated were 150 or so TCR beta chains.

PCR employed 60 Vbeta and 13 Jbeta primers. Method: immunoSEQ multiplex PCR; TCRdb's copy keeps in-frame clones and lacks some. Counted here are 160,000 or so clones, about four fifths occurring once; the ten biggest clones make up 4% to 5%. In regard to this clone: Its antigen is undetermined.

The CDR3 is made up of 14 amino acids. The germline V gene encodes CDR1 SGDLS and CDR2 YYNGEE. V was pared by 3 bases and J by 7 bases, with 16 bases between. The sample consisted of PBMCs. This TCR was sampled from a man younger than 45 in good health and CMV-seronegative. This sequence joins TRBV9 and TRBJ1-1; D gene unclear. The CDR3: CASSADSRIGEAFF. The CDR3 bases are TGTGCCAGCAGCGCGGACTCCCGTATCGGTGAAGCTTTCTTT.